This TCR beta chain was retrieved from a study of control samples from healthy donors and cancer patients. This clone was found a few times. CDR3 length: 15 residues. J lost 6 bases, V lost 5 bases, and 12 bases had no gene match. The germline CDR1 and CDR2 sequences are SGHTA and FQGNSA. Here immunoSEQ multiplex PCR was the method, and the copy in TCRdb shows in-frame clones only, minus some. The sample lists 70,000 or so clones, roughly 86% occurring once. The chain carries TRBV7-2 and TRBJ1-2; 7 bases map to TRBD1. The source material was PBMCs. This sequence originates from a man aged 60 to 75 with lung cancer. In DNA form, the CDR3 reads TGTGCCAGCAGCCAAAAAGACAGGGCGGGACATGGCTACACCTTC. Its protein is CASSQKDRAGHGYTF.